The present TCR beta chain was sequenced within a study of T-cell memory formation after mild COVID-19. TCRdb ran MiXCR on the 5' RACE reads and lists one entry per CDR3 protein. The sample contains 40,000 to 60,000 distinct CDR3 sequences, 12% of which appear only once. The V segment lost 0 bases and the J segment 4 bases; nucleotides outside the gene matches: 6. The CDR3 covers 16 residues. Looked up from germline, CDR1 is SGHDT and CDR2 is YYEEEE. This clonotype was detected many times. Its antigen is still unknown. General study points: The study found contracting CD4+ clones mainly in CM and EM and contracting CD8+ clones in EMRA.

What was sequenced was PBMCs or a T cell subset sorted from them (not recorded which). The V gene is TRBV5-6, the J gene TRBJ2-3, with 9 bases matching TRBD2. This TCR came from a man between 18 and 29 years old who had mild COVID-19 (a few samples of this study predate the infection). Cell type and time point are not known. The CDR3 sequence is CASSLAVAGVSDTQYF. The CDR3 region has the DNA TGTGCCAGCAGCTTGGCGGTAGCGGGGGTGTCAGATACGCAGTATTTT.